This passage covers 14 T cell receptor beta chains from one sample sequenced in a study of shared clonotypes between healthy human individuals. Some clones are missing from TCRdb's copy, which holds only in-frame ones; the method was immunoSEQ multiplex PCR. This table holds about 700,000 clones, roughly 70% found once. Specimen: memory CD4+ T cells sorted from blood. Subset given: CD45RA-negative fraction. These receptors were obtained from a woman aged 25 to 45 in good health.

CDR3 sequence (DNA): TGTGCCAGCAGCCAAGATCGGCCCTCTGGAAACACCATATATTTT. It encodes CASSQDRPSGNTIYF. This chain links TRBV4-2 with TRBJ1-3; no reliable D call. Looked up from germline, CDR1 is LGHNA and CDR2 is YNFKEQ. The CDR3 has 15 residues. Trimming shortened V by 0 bases and J by 0 bases, and 6 bases separated the two germline ends.

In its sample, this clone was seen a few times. The CDR3 region is CASSLLPQSSYNEQFF. CDR3 in DNA: TGTGCCAGCAGCTTGCTCCCTCAAAGCTCCTACAATGAGCAGTTCTTC. The V gene is TRBV5-8, the J gene TRBJ2-1; D is ambiguous. Germline loops: CDR1 SGHTS, CDR2 YDEGEE. The CDR3 contains 16 residues. V lost 1 base to trimming and J lost 0 bases, with 11 bases between them.

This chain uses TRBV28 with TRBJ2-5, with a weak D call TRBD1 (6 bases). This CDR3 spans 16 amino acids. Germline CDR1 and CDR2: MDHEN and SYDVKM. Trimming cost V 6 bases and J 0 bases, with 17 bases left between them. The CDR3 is CASRFQGTTNQETQYF. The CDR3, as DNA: TGTGCCAGCAGATTTCAGGGGACCACTAACCAAGAGACCCAGTACTTC.

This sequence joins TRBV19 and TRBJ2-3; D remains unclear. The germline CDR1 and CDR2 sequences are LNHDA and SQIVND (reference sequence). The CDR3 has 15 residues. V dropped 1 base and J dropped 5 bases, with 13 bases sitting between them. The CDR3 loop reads CASSIGRVGEDTQYF. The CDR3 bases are TGTGCCAGTAGTATAGGAAGGGTGGGCGAAGATACGCAGTATTTT.

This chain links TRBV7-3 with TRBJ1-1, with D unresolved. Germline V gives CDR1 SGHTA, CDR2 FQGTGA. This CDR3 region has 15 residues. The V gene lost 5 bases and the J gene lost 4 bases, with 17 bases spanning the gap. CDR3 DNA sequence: TGTGCCAGCAGCCCAAGACCCGCGGCGGGCACTGAAGCTTTCTTT. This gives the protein CASSPRPAAGTEAFF.

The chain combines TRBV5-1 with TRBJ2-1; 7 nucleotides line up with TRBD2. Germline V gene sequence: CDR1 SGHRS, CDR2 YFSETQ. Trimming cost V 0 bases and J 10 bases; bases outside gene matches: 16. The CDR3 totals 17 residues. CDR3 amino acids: CASSLALVAGASGEQFF. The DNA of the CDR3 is TGCGCCAGCAGCTTGGCCTTGGTGGCGGGAGCCTCAGGGGAGCAGTTCTTC. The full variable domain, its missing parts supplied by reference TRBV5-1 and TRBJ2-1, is KAGVTQTPRYLIKTRGQQVTLSCSPISGHRSVSWYQQTPGQGLQFLFEYFSETQRNKGNFPGRFSGRQFSNSRSEMNVSTLELGDSALYLCASSLALVAGASGEQFFGPGTRLTVL.

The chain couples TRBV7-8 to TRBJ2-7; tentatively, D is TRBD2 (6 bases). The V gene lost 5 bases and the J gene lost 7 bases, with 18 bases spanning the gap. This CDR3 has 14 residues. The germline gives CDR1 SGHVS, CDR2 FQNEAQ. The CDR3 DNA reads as TGTGCCAGCAGCCCTAGCGTTAACCCTAGGGAGCAGTACTTC. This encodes CASSPSVNPREQYF.

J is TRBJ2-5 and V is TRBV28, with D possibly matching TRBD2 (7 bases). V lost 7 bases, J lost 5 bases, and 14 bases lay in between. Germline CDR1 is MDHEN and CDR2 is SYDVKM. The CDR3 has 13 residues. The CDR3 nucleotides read TGTGCCAGCACTCCGGGGGGCGAGGAGACCCAGTACTTC. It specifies CASTPGGEETQYF.

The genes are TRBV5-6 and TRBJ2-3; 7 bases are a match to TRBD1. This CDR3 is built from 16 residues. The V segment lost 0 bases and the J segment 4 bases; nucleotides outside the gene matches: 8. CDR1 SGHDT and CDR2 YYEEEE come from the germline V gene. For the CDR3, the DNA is TGTGCCAGCAGCTTGGGATCAGGGGGTAGTGCAGATACGCAGTATTTT. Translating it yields CASSLGSGGSADTQYF.

The CDR3 coding sequence is TGTGCCAGCAGTTATGGTGCGGGGGGCTCCTACAATGAGCAGTTCTTC. This sequence encodes CASSYGAGGSYNEQFF. J is TRBJ2-1 and V is TRBV6-6; 8 bases agree with TRBD2. The germline V gene encodes CDR1 MNHNY and CDR2 SVGAGI (reference sequence). The CDR3 runs 16 residues. V shed 3 bases and J 0 bases; nucleotides not matched to a gene: 4.

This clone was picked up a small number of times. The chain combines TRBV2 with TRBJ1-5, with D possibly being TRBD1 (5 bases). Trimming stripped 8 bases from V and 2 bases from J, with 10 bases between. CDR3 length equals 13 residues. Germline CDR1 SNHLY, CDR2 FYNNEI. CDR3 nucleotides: TGTGCCAGCGGTCGGGGGGGCAATCAGCCCCAGCATTTT. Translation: CASGRGGNQPQHF.

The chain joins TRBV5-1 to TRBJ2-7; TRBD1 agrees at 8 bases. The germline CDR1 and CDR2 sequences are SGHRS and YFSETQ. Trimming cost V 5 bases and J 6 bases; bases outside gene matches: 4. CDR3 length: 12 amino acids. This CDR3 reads CASRRTGSEQYF. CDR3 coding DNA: TGCGCCAGCAGACGGACAGGGTCCGAGCAGTACTTC.

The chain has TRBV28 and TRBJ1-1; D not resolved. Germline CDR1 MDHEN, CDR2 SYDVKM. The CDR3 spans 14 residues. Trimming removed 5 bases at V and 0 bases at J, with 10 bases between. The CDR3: CASSPLSVNTEAFF. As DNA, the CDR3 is TGTGCCAGCAGTCCCCTTAGCGTGAACACTGAAGCTTTCTTT. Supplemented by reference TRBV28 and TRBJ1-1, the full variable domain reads DVKVTQSSRYLVKRTGEKVFLECVQDMDHENMFWYRQDPGLGLRLIYFSYDVKMKEKGDIPEGYSVSREKKERFSLILESASTNQTSMYLCASSPLSVNTEAFFGQGTRLTVV.

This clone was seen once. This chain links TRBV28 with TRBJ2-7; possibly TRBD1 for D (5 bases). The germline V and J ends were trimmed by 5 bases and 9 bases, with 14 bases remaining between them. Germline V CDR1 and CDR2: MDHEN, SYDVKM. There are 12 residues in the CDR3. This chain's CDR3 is CASSQDILAQYF. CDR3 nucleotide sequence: TGTGCCAGCAGTCAGGACATACTTGCGCAGTACTTC.